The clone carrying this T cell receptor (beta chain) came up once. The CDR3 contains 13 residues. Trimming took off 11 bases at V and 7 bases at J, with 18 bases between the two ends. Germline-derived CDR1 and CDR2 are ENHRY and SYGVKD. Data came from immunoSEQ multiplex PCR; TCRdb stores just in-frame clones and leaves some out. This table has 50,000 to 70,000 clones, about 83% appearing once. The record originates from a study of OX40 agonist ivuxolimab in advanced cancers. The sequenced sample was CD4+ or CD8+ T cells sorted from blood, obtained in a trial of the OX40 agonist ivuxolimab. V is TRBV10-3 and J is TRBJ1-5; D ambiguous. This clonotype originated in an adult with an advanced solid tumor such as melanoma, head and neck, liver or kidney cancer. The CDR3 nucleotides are TGTGCCTCGAGGAGGGAATCAGGACAGCCCCAGCATTTT. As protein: CASRRESGQPQHF.